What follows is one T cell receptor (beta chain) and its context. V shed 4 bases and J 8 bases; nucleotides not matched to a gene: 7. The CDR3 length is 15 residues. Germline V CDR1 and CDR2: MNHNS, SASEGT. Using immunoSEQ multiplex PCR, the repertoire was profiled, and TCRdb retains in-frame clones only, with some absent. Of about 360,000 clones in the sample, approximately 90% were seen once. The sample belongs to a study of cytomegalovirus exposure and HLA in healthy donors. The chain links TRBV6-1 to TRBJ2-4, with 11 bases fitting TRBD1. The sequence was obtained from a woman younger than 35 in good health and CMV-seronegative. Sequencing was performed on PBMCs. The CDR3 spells CASSGRTGGADIQYF. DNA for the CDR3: TGTGCCAGCAGTGGGAGGACAGGGGGCGCGGACATTCAGTACTTC.